The sample holds a few counts of the clone carrying this T cell receptor beta chain. The antigen is undetermined. The sample originates from a study of response to subunit inactivated influenza vaccine. Study-wide findings and caveats: T cells newly recruited by each seasonal influenza vaccination are few, the authors suggested.

TCRdb re-called the RT-PCR reads through MiXCR, storing one row per CDR3 protein. The sample yields some 500,000 distinct CDR3 sequences, about 15% seen once. This CDR3 contains 15 residues. The germline gives CDR1 SGHTA, CDR2 FQGNSA. The V end lost 5 bases, the J end lost 3 bases, and 14 bases lay between the germline ends. The specimen comprised CD4+ T cells sorted from PBMCs, sampled less than 30 months after vaccination. The receptor was derived from a man aged 45 to 70 who received an inactivated influenza vaccine. V usage is TRBV7-2 and J usage is TRBJ2-1; D possibly corresponds to TRBD2 (6 bases). The CDR3: CASSPIGGNYNEQFF. The DNA for the CDR3 is TGTGCCAGCAGCCCAATCGGCGGGAACTACAATGAGCAGTTCTTC.